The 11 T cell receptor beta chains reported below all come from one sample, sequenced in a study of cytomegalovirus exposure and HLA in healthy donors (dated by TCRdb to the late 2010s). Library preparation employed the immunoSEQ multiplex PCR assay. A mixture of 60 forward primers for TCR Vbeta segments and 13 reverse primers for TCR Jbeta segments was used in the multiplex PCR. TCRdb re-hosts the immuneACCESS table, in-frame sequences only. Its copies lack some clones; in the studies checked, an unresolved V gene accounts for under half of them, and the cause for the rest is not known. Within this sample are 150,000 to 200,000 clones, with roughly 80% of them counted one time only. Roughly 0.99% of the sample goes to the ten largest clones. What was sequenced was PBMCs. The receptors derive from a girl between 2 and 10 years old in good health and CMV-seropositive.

The CDR3, as DNA: TGTGCCTGGAGTCTAGCGGGAGCGCTAGAGACCCAGTACTTC. Its translation: CAWSLAGALETQYF. The chain is built from TRBV30 and TRBJ2-5; 10 bases are a match to TRBD2. Germline lookup yields CDR1 GTSNPN and CDR2 SVGIG (reference sequence). The CDR3 runs 14 residues. With 2 bases clipped from V and 4 bases from J, the junction kept 4 bases outside the gene matches.

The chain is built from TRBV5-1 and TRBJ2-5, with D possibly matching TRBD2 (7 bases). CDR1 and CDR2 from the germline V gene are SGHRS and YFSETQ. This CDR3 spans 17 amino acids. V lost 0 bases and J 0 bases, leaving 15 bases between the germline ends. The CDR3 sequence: CASSLVGGGSYQETQYF. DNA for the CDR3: TGCGCCAGCAGCTTGGTGGGGGGGGGCTCGTACCAAGAGACCCAGTACTTC. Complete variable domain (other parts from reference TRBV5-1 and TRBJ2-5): KAGVTQTPRYLIKTRGQQVTLSCSPISGHRSVSWYQQTPGQGLQFLFEYFSETQRNKGNFPGRFSGRQFSNSRSEMNVSTLELGDSALYLCASSLVGGGSYQETQYFGPGTRLLVL.

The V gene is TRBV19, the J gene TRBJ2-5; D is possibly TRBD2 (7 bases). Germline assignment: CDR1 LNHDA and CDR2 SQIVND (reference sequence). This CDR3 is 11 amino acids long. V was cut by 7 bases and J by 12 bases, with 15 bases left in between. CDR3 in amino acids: CASIGGRGEYF. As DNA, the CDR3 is TGTGCCAGTATCGGGGGCCGGGGGGAGTACTTC.

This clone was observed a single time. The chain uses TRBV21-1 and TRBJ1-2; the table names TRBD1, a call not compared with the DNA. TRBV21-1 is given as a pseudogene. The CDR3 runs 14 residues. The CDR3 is CASTGRTGSYDYTF. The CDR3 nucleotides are TGTGCCAGCACCGGAAGGACAGGGAGCTATGACTACACCTTC.

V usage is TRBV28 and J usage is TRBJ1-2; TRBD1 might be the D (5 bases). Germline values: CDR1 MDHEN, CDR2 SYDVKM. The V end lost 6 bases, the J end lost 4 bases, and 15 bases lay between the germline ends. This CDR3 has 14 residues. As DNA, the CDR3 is TGTGCCAGCAGACCCCCTGACAGAGGCTATGGCTACACCTTC. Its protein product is CASRPPDRGYGYTF.

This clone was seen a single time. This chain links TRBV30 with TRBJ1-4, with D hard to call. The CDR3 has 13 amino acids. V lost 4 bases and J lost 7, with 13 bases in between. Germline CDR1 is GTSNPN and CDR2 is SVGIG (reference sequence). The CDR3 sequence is CAWMEQPSEKLFF. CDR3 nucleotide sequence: TGTGCCTGGATGGAGCAGCCGAGTGAAAAACTGTTTTTT.

The CDR3 spells CASRSTGYGTYNEQFF. The CDR3 region has the DNA TGTGCCAGCAGATCGACAGGGTATGGAACCTACAATGAGCAGTTCTTC. This chain links TRBV28 with TRBJ2-1; TRBD1 aligns across 7 bases. This CDR3 is built from 16 residues. From germline, CDR1 is MDHEN and CDR2 SYDVKM. V was pared by 6 bases and J by 2 bases, with 10 bases of the junction left unmatched.

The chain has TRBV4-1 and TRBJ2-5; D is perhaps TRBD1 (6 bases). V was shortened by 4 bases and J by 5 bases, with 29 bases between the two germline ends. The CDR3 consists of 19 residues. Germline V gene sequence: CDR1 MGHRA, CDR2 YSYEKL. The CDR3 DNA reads TGCGCCAGCAGCCTCAAGCCCCAAGGGGTTCCAACAGGGACGGAGACCCAGTACTTC. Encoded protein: CASSLKPQGVPTGTETQYF.

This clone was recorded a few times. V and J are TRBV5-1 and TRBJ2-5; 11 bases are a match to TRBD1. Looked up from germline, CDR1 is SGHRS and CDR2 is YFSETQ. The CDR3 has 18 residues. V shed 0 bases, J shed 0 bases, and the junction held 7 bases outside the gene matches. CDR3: CASSLGTGGPTYQETQYF. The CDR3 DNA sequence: TGCGCCAGCAGCTTGGGGACAGGGGGCCCCACGTACCAAGAGACCCAGTACTTC.

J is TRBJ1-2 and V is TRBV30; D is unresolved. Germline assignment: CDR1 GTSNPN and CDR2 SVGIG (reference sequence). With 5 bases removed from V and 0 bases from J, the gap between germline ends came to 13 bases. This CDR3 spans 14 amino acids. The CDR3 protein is CAWFDTEANYGYTF. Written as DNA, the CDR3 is TGTGCCTGGTTTGACACGGAAGCTAACTATGGCTACACCTTC.

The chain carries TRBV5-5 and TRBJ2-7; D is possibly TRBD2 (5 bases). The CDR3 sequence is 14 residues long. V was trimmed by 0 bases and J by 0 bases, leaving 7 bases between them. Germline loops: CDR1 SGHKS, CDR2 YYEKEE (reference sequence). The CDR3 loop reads CASSLVTSSYEQYF. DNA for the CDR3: TGTGCCAGCAGCTTGGTTACTAGCTCCTACGAGCAGTACTTC.